The 16 T cell receptor beta chains listed next were all sequenced from one sample in a study of T-cell memory formation after mild COVID-19. TCRdb itself ran the 5' RACE reads through MiXCR, one entry per CDR3 protein. Of 550,000 to 600,000 distinct CDR3 sequences in the sample, 17% were seen once. The sample comprised PBMCs or a T cell subset sorted from them (not recorded which). Receptor source: an adult woman who had mild COVID-19 (a few samples of this study predate the infection). Cell type and time point are not known.

J is TRBJ2-7 and V is TRBV7-3; TRBD1 agrees at 9 bases. Per the germline V gene, CDR1 is SGHTA and CDR2 is FQGTGA. V was pared by 3 bases and J by 2 bases, with 5 bases of the junction left unmatched. The CDR3 covers 15 residues. In nucleotides, the CDR3 is TGTGCCAGCAGCTTCGCGGGGACAGGGCCCTACGAGCAGTACTTC. It specifies CASSFAGTGPYEQYF.

The chain joins TRBV20-1 to TRBJ1-1; D is possibly TRBD1 (6 bases). Trimming took off 3 bases at V and 5 bases at J, with 16 bases between the two ends. The CDR3 has 14 residues. Germline lookup yields CDR1 DFQATT and CDR2 SNEGSKA (reference sequence). CDR3 protein: CSARATGWETEAFF. Here the CDR3 DNA reads TGCAGTGCTAGGGCGACAGGTTGGGAAACTGAAGCTTTCTTT.

The chain carries TRBV5-1 and TRBJ2-3, with D possibly TRBD2 on 6 matching bases. Trimming cost V 4 bases and J 3 bases, with 15 bases left between them. The CDR3 covers 15 residues. CDR1 SGHRS and CDR2 YFSETQ come from the germline V gene. This CDR3 reads CASSPAVGGTDTQYF. The CDR3 DNA sequence: TGCGCCAGCAGCCCCGCGGTCGGAGGGACAGATACGCAGTATTTT.

The chain carries TRBV5-1 and TRBJ2-7; TRBD1 matches 9 bases. The V segment lost 3 bases and the J segment 5 bases; nucleotides outside the gene matches: 12. Per the germline V gene, CDR1 is SGHRS and CDR2 is YFSETQ. The CDR3 runs 16 residues. The CDR3 is CASSSLYGTGNHEQYF. CDR3 bases: TGCGCCAGCAGCTCCCTCTACGGGACAGGGAACCACGAGCAGTACTTC.

The V call is TRBV9, the J call TRBJ1-1; a weak D match, TRBD1 (5 bases). In germline, CDR1 is SGDLS, CDR2 YYNGEE. V was shortened by 0 bases and J by 4 bases, with 13 bases between the two germline ends. CDR3 length: 15 residues. The CDR3 reads CASSVGWGAGTEAFF. The CDR3 coding sequence is TGTGCCAGCAGCGTAGGGTGGGGCGCGGGCACTGAAGCTTTCTTT.

This clonotype was detected only a few times. CDR3 protein: CASSAQSTWDASYGYTF. The CDR3 coding sequence is TGCGCCAGCAGCGCTCAAAGTACCTGGGACGCAAGCTATGGCTACACCTTC. The V gene is TRBV5-1, the J gene TRBJ1-2, with D perhaps matching TRBD1 (5 bases). Per germline, CDR1 SGHRS and CDR2 YFSETQ. The CDR3 runs 17 residues. The V end lost 4 bases, the J end lost 4 bases, and 23 bases lay between the germline ends.

V usage is TRBV27 and J usage is TRBJ2-4; 13 bases match TRBD2. Trimming cost V 5 bases and J 8 bases; bases outside gene matches: 9. This CDR3 region has 16 residues. Germline V lookup: CDR1 MNHEY, CDR2 SMNVEV (reference sequence). Here the CDR3 reads CASSPRTSGRVYIQYF. CDR3 bases: TGTGCCAGCAGTCCAAGGACTAGCGGGAGAGTTTACATTCAGTACTTC.

This clonotype was seen more than once but under ten times. The chain combines TRBV7-2 with TRBJ2-3; D is unclear. The CDR3 spans 15 residues. The germline V and J ends were trimmed by 1 base and 1 base, with 9 bases remaining between them. The germline V gene encodes CDR1 SGHTA and CDR2 FQGNSA. The CDR3 protein is CASSLVGLRTDTQYF. CDR3 in DNA: TGTGCCAGCAGCTTAGTTGGCCTACGCACAGATACGCAGTATTTT.

This clonotype has a count of ten or more. The chain joins TRBV20-1 to TRBJ2-1; D uncertain. V lost 2 bases to trimming and J lost 8 bases, with 16 bases between them. The CDR3 covers 14 residues. Per the germline V gene, CDR1 is DFQATT and CDR2 is SNEGSKA (reference sequence). In DNA form, the CDR3 reads TGCAGTGCTAGAATGAGCGCCTTCGGACATGAGCAGTTCTTC. It is translated as CSARMSAFGHEQFF.

This clonotype was counted a few times. V and J are TRBV20-1 and TRBJ2-1; D possibly corresponds to TRBD1 (5 bases). Looked up from germline, CDR1 is DFQATT and CDR2 is SNEGSKA (reference sequence). V was trimmed by 0 bases and J by 7 bases, leaving 19 bases between them. This CDR3 contains 16 residues. The CDR3 protein is CSARDPTAGLENEQFF. CDR3 in DNA: TGCAGTGCTAGAGATCCGACGGCAGGGTTGGAGAATGAGCAGTTCTTC.

In its sample, this clonotype was seen a few times. The rearrangement links TRBV30 to TRBJ2-4; D might be TRBD2 (7 bases). The germline V gene encodes CDR1 GTSNPN and CDR2 SVGIG (reference sequence). The CDR3 runs to 14 residues. The V gene lost 4 bases and the J gene lost 5 bases, with 15 bases spanning the gap. CDR3 residues: CAWNRRGAQNIQYF. CDR3 bases: TGTGCCTGGAACCGTCGGGGGGCTCAAAACATTCAGTACTTC.

The V gene is TRBV7-2, the J gene TRBJ2-5, with D tentatively TRBD1 or TRBD2 (6 bases each). Germline CDR1 SGHTA, CDR2 FQGNSA. The CDR3 runs to 16 residues. V gave up 1 base and J gave up 4 bases, with 16 bases separating them. CDR3 residues: CASSLEPRGPVETQYF. The CDR3 DNA reads TGTGCCAGCAGCTTAGAGCCCCGGGGGCCGGTAGAGACCCAGTACTTC.

There are a few counts of this clonotype. The chain joins TRBV24-1 to TRBJ2-4; D remains unclear. Trimming shortened V by 5 bases and J by 6 bases, and 4 bases separated the two germline ends. Germline CDR1 KGHDR, CDR2 SFDVKD. This CDR3 contains 11 residues. CDR3 DNA sequence: TGTGCCACCAGTGTCCTAAACATTCAGTACTTC. Residues: CATSVLNIQYF.

This clonotype occurred a few times. V gene TRBV12-3 or TRBV12-4 combines with J gene TRBJ1-2; no clear D. This CDR3 has 14 amino acids. V gave up 1 base and J gave up 6 bases, with 12 bases separating them. In DNA, the CDR3 is TGTGCCAGCAGTTTAGTGGCCCTCCAAGATGGCTACACCTTC. This encodes CASSLVALQDGYTF.

The chain combines TRBV20-1 with TRBJ2-7; no clear D gene. CDR3 length equals 14 residues. Germline assignment: CDR1 DFQATT and CDR2 SNEGSKA (reference sequence). The V gene lost 6 bases and the J gene lost 0 bases, with 15 bases spanning the gap. Written as DNA, the CDR3 is TGCAGTGCACCGGAAGCAGCAGCCTCCTACGAGCAGTACTTC. It yields the protein CSAPEAAASYEQYF.

This chain uses TRBV12-3 or TRBV12-4 with TRBJ2-2, with D unclear. The length of the CDR3 is 16 residues. With 1 base removed from V and 4 bases from J, the gap between germline ends came to 13 bases. The CDR3 loop reads CASSLGSGFGTGELFF. CDR3 bases: TGTGCCAGCAGTTTAGGCTCGGGTTTTGGCACCGGGGAGCTGTTTTTT.